These 11 T cell receptor beta chains originate from one sample sequenced in a study of beta chain features in type 1 diabetes. The study, taken as a whole, reports: Shorter TCRB CDR3s, moderately but significantly so, marked every one of the four CD4+ subsets in Type 1 diabetes patients.

Their specific antigens are unknown. Sequenced material consisted of expressed TCRB transcripts (all of the isolated RNA was reverse transcribed). Some clones are missing from TCRdb's copy, which holds only in-frame ones; the method was immunoSEQ multiplex PCR. The sample lists about 700,000 clones, about an eighth occurring once. Sequencing was performed on naive CD4+ T cells from blood. All receptors derive from a man between 18 and 35 years old with type 1 diabetes.

This chain links TRBV9 with TRBJ1-4, with D uncertain. The germline V gene has CDR1 SGDLS and CDR2 YYNGEE. V lost 2 bases and J lost 8, with 10 bases in between. This CDR3 is built from 13 residues. Written as DNA, the CDR3 is TGTGCCAGCAGCGTTCGGACGAGCGAAAAACTGTTTTTT. Its translation is CASSVRTSEKLFF.

To note about this clone: Other DNA sequences in the same sample also yield this CDR3. The rearrangement links TRBV18 to TRBJ2-7; tentative D call: TRBD1 (5 bases). CDR3 length equals 14 residues. Trimming took off 2 bases at V and 0 bases at J, with 8 bases between the two ends. Germline V gene sequence: CDR1 KGHSH, CDR2 LQKENI. The CDR3 DNA follows: TGTGCCAGCTCACCATCGACAGCCTCCTACGAGCAGTACTTC. This encodes CASSPSTASYEQYF.

This clone was counted only a few times. The V gene is TRBV28, the J gene TRBJ1-6; D possibly corresponds to TRBD1 (6 bases). Deletions cut 2 bases from V and 7 bases from J, with 15 bases between. There are 16 residues in the CDR3. Germline V gene sequence: CDR1 MDHEN, CDR2 SYDVKM. CDR3: CASSLMPQGNNSPLHF. DNA of the CDR3: TGTGCCAGCAGTTTAATGCCCCAGGGGAACAATTCACCCCTCCACTTT.

The chain employs TRBV7-8 and TRBJ2-7; D possibly uses TRBD1 or TRBD2 (6 bases each). Germline V CDR1 and CDR2: SGHVS, FQNEAQ. With 5 bases removed from V and 5 bases from J, the gap between germline ends came to 19 bases. The length of the CDR3 is 15 residues. Here the CDR3 reads CASSRPGAGLDEQYF. The CDR3 DNA is TGTGCCAGCAGCCGCCCGGGGGCCGGGTTGGACGAGCAGTACTTC.

The V call is TRBV27, the J call TRBJ1-2, with D perhaps matching TRBD1 (6 bases). Trimming left V 5 bases short and J 4 bases short, with 23 bases between. This CDR3 is 17 amino acids long. Germline V lookup: CDR1 MNHEY, CDR2 SMNVEV (reference sequence). The CDR3 region is CASSNQAGLQGSYGYTF. The CDR3 DNA follows: TGTGCCAGCAGTAACCAGGCCGGGTTACAGGGTAGCTATGGCTACACCTTC.

The rearrangement joins TRBV5-4 to TRBJ2-7, with 10 bases matching TRBD2. Trimming took 3 bases from V and 2 from J; bases not matched to a gene: 8. The CDR3 sequence is 16 residues long. Per the germline V gene, CDR1 is SGHNT and CDR2 is YYREEE (reference sequence). This chain's CDR3 is CASSSQLAGLTYEQYF. DNA for the CDR3: TGTGCCAGCAGCTCCCAACTAGCGGGGCTAACCTACGAGCAGTACTTC.

This rearrangement joins TRBV13 to TRBJ1-2, with 7 positions matching TRBD1. The V gene end was trimmed by 6 bases and the J gene end by 8 bases; junction bases not matched to a gene: 12. Germline V gene lookup returns CDR1 PRHDT and CDR2 FYEKMQ (reference sequence). The CDR3 spans 14 residues. CDR3 protein: CASSQRQGRGGYTF. In nucleotides, the CDR3 is TGTGCCAGCAGTCAACGACAGGGCAGGGGCGGCTACACCTTC.

This clone appeared a few times. The genes are TRBV11-2 and TRBJ2-2; D unresolved. V lost 3 bases to trimming and J lost 3 bases, with 5 bases between them. Germline V gives CDR1 SGHAT, CDR2 FQNNGV. The CDR3 contains 13 residues. CDR3 DNA sequence: TGTGCCAGCAGCTTCTCGGACACCGGGGAGCTGTTTTTT. It is translated as CASSFSDTGELFF.

This clone turned up a few times. The gene calls are TRBV5-6 and TRBJ2-7; D may be TRBD2 (6 bases). The CDR3 consists of 12 residues. Trimming removed 4 bases from V and 3 bases from J, with 8 bases in between. Germline V CDR1 and CDR2: SGHDT, YYEEEE. CDR3 in amino acids: CASSTGLYEQYF. CDR3 bases: TGTGCCAGCAGCACGGGACTCTACGAGCAGTACTTC.

This clone has a handful of counts. The chain recombines TRBV20-1 with TRBJ2-3; D may be TRBD1 (6 bases). The ends were cut back, 5 bases at V and 7 bases at J, with 10 bases in the middle. CDR1 DFQATT and CDR2 SNEGSKA come from the germline V gene (reference sequence). The CDR3 has 11 amino acids. CDR3 residues: CSAPDSYTQYF. The CDR3 DNA reads as TGCAGTGCTCCGGACAGCTATACGCAGTATTTT.

This clone has only a few counts. V gene TRBV6-1 combines with J gene TRBJ2-5, with D perhaps TRBD2 (5 bases). The CDR3 extends over 15 amino acids. Trimming cost V 10 bases and J 5 bases, with 23 bases left between them. Germline CDR1 MNHNS, CDR2 SASEGT. The CDR3 nucleotides are TGTGCCACCGAGATCTCAGCGGTGGGAAGGGAGACCCAGTACTTC. The encoded protein is CATEISAVGRETQYF.